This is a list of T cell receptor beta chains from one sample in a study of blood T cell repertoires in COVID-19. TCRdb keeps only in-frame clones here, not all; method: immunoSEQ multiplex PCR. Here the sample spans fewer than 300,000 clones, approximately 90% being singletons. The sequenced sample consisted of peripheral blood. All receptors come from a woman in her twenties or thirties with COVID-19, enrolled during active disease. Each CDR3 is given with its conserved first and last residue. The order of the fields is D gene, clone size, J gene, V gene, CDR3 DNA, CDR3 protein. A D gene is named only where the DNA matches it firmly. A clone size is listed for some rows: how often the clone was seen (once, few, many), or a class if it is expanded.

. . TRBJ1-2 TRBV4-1 TGCGCCAGCAGCCAAGGGACGGGGGGCCGCTACACCTTC CASSQGTGGRYTF
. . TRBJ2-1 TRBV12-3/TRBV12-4 TGTGCCAGCAGAAGCGGGCAGGCGAATGAGCAGTTCTTC CASRSGQANEQFF
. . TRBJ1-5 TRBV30 TGTGCCTGGAGTGTGGGAGGGCAGTATAGCGGGTATAGCAATCAGCCCCAGCATTTT CAWSVGGQYSGYSNQPQHF
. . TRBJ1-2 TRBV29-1 TGCAGCGTGGCGCCCGGACAGAACTATGGCTACACCTTC CSVAPGQNYGYTF
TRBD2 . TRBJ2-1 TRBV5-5 TGTGCCAGCAGCTTAGGAGGGACTAGCGGGAGAGGGTCCTACAATGAGCAGTTCTTC CASSLGGTSGRGSYNEQFF
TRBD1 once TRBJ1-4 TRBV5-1 TGCGCCAGCAGCTTGACAGGGGGTCGTACTAATGAAAAACTGTTTTTT CASSLTGGRTNEKLFF
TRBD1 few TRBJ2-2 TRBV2 TGTGCCAGCAGTGCAACAGGGGGCCCCGGGGAGCTGTTTTTT CASSATGGPGELFF
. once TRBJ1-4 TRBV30 TGTGCCTGGCGCTGGGGGGATGAAAAACTGTTTTTT CAWRWGDEKLFF
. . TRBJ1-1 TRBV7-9 TGTGCCAGCAGCTTACAAGGGGGTGCGGCTTTCTTT CASSLQGGAAFF
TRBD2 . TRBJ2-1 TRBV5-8 TGTGCCAGCAGCTGGACCGCCGGACTAGCGTTCTACAATGAGCAGTTCTTC CASSWTAGLAFYNEQFF
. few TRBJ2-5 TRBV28 TGTGCCAGCAGTACTAGTCGGCAGGAGACCCAGTACTTC CASSTSRQETQYF
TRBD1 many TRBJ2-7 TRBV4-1 TGCGCCAGCAGCCACCCGACAGGGGGGTACTACGAGCAGTACTTC CASSHPTGGYYEQYF
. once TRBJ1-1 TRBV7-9 TGTGCCAGCAGCTTAGGGACAGTGAGGAACACTGAAGCTTTCTTT CASSLGTVRNTEAFF
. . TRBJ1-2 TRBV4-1 TGCGCCAGCAGCCAAGTTCGAGCCTCTAACTATGGCTACACCTTC CASSQVRASNYGYTF
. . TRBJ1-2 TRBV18 TGTGCCAGCTCAGGACTAGCTAACTATGGCTACACCTTC CASSGLANYGYTF
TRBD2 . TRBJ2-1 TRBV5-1 TGCGCCAGCAGGGGTAGCGGGCTGCAGCAGTTCTTC CASRGSGLQQFF
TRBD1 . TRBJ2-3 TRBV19 TGTGCCAGTAGTACCCCATCAGGGGGTAGCACAGATACGCAGTATTTT CASSTPSGGSTDTQYF
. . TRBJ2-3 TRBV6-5 TGTGCCAGCAAAGTGAGAATGAGTACAGATACGCAGTATTTT CASKVRMSTDTQYF
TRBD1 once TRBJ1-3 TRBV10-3 TGTGCCACTGGGACAGCTGGAAACACCATATATTTT CATGTAGNTIYF
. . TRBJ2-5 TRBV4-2 TGTGCCAGCAGCCAAGTCGGAGGCGAGACCCAGTACTTC CASSQVGGETQYF
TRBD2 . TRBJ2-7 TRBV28 TGTGCCAGCAGGCGACTAGCGGGAGATCACGAGCAGTACTTC CASRRLAGDHEQYF
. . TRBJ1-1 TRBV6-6 TGTGCCAGCACCAAACGGGTCATGGACACTGAAGCTTTCTTT CASTKRVMDTEAFF
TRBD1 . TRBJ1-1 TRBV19 TGTGCCAGTAGTAGGACAGGGGGGTGGAACACTGAAGCTTTCTTT CASSRTGGWNTEAFF
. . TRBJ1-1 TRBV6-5 TGTGCCAGCAACAAGATGGAGGAAAACACTGAAGCTTTCTTT CASNKMEENTEAFF
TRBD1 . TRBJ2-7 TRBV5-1 TGCGCCAGCAGCCGGGGACAGGGAATTTCCTACGAGCAGTACTTC CASSRGQGISYEQYF
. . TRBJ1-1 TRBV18 TGTGCCAGCTCACCACCTTGGGGAGGGGGGACTGAAGCTTTCTTT CASSPPWGGGTEAFF
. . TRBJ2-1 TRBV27 TGTGCCAGCAGTTTCAGCGGCGGGGCCACCTACAATGAGCAGTTCTTC CASSFSGGATYNEQFF
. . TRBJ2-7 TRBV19 TGTGCCAGTAGTCCTAGGGCGGGGACCGAGCAGTACTTC CASSPRAGTEQYF
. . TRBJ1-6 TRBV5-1 TGCGCCAGCAGCCTCGGTAGGGGCGCGGGAGGGTCACCCCTCCACTTT CASSLGRGAGGSPLHF
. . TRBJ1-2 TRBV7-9 TGTGCCAGCAGGCGGGACGGCGAAATCTATGGCTACACCTTC CASRRDGEIYGYTF
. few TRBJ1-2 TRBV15 TGTGCCACCAGCAGCCCCCCCCCACCCAGTGGCTACACCTTC CATSSPPPPSGYTF
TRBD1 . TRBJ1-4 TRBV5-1 TGCGCCAGCAGCTTGAGGGGGCAGACTAATGAAAAACTGTTTTTT CASSLRGQTNEKLFF
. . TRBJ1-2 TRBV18 TGTGCCAGCGGAGAGGCCCAGAAGATAAACTATGGCTACACCTTC CASGEAQKINYGYTF
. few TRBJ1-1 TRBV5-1 TGCGCCAGCAGCTTGGGCGGCATGAACACTGAAGCTTTCTTT CASSLGGMNTEAFF
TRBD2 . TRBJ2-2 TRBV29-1 TGCAGCGTTGATGGCGGGAGTTACACCGGGGAGCTGTTTTTT CSVDGGSYTGELFF
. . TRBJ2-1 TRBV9 TGTGCCAGCAGCGTCTCCGGGAGCTCCTACAATGAGCAGTTCTTC CASSVSGSSYNEQFF